This TCR beta chain appears in the sequencing data of a study of T cells expressing NK-cell markers. General observations from the study: In about six donors, dominant CD3+CD56+NKG2C+ clones formed about 1.0-7.5% of CD8+ cells.

Turning to this clonotype: Its specificity is unknown.

TCRdb reprocessed the 5' RACE reads and reports one entry per CDR3 protein, with no DNA. This table lists a few hundred thousand distinct CDR3 sequences. Looked up from germline, CDR1 is LGHNA and CDR2 is YSLEER. There are 15 residues in the CDR3. The chain recombines TRBV4-3 with TRBJ2-4; TCRdb reports TRBD1, a call that lacks DNA to check it against. The source material was blood T cells: a sorted CD56 or NKG2C T cell subset, CD4+ or CD8+ T cells, or bulk PBMC T cells (not recorded which). The clonotype originates from a man between 18 and 29 years old in good health. The CDR3 sequence is CASSQLRTGENIQYF.